The sequence of this T cell receptor beta chain was determined in a study of shared clonotypes between healthy human individuals (dated by TCRdb to the early 2020s). Looking at the study overall: Three men and two women, aged 18 to 49 years, made up the cohort. For each donor, CD4 naive and CD4 memory were each run on three plates, CD8 naive on two plates, and CD8 memory on one plate. The study deeply sequenced blood TCR repertoires of several healthy adults to estimate repertoire size and the extent of clonotype sharing between individuals. To increase sequencing depth and limit assay-specific biases, TCR repertoire library preparation and sequencing were carried out by different laboratories using diverse techniques. Per donor, leukapheresis produced somewhere between about 0.85 and 9.5 billion PBMCs.

The CDR3 runs 18 amino acids, cysteine and phenylalanine included. Here the CDR3 DNA is all that survives: 54 bases in frame from base 1. Regarding this clone: Its binding antigen is unknown. There are no base qualities to consult, and no much larger clone falls within one base.

Using the deep immunoSEQ assay, TCR CDR3 regions were amplified from genomic DNA by multiplex PCR. Extracted genomic DNA from each cell subset was spread evenly across all wells of several immunoSEQ 96-well plates, with each plate serving as a replicate. For sorted subsets, each replicate PCR was loaded with approximately 0.2 ug genomic DNA, equivalent to 25,000 to 35,000 T cell genomes. The purified libraries were quantified using a Qubit 3.0 fluorometer, sized with a Bioanalyzer 2100, and then quantified again using the KAPA Library Quantification kit. Every immunoSEQ 96-well plate was sequenced on a dedicated single-read 150-cycle Illumina NextSeq 550 flow cell. The study's own analysis went as follows. The immunoSEQ output contained only junctional sequences without quality scores, so filtering could not match that applied to full-length reads. Sequences were annotated with PyIR, a Python wrapper for IgBLAST v1.9, using IMGT germline references to assign V/J genes and CDR3. Reads with weak V/J assignments (E-value above 1e-6), missing CDR3, stop codons, out-of-frame junctions, or ambiguous translated residues were removed. V3J clonotypes were defined as sequences sharing an identical inferred V gene, J gene, and CDR3 amino acid sequence. The percentage overlap between two repertoires was calculated by dividing the number of shared unique clonotypes by the size of the smaller repertoire. Richness of each repertoire was evaluated using RTK rarefaction, the Chao1 estimator, and Recon v2.1 estimates of unobserved clonotypes. For all TCRbeta clonotypes obtained by the gDNA method from four donors, generation probabilities were computed with OLGA. TCRdb stores this immuneACCESS table with in-frame sequences only. Part of the clones is absent; in the studies checked, under half of the shortfall reflects unresolved V genes, and no reason is known for the rest. V and J calls and clone size follow that table, whereas D and trimming were derived from the DNA. This sample holds about 2 million clones; approximately 95% were observed only once. The leading ten clones occupy 0.1% to 0.15% of the sample.

The donors were healthy, HIV-negative adults with no recently reported acute infections or vaccinations. Only Caucasian adults living in Nashville, Tennessee, USA were represented among the donors. Magnetic negative selection was used to enrich CD4+ T cells, after which naive cells were positively selected on CD45RA and the negative fraction became the memory subset. Blood was obtained by leukapheresis, after which PBMCs were separated by Ficoll-Histopaque density gradient centrifugation and cryopreserved in liquid nitrogen vapor phase. Analytical flow cytometry was used to check the purity and quantity of every magnetically sorted T cell population. From each sorted fraction, genomic DNA was isolated and quantified by UV absorbance on a Nanodrop 2000c. Overall study outcomes, separate from this receptor: Because the study included a small number of donors, the genetic and exposure-history diversity represented was limited. Based on pairwise subsampling, the degree of clonotype sharing among donors was expected to be affected by sequencing depth. Larger estimated clonotype richness was generally found for naive subsets than for memory subsets. Sharing across a handful of donors was observed for roughly 5% of naive CD4, about 3.2% of naive CD8, 2% to 2.5% of memory CD4, and about 0.4% of memory CD8 clonotypes. Even with the large sequencing depth, rarefaction of the sorted-subset datasets indicated that sequencing was incomplete. Sampling was limited to blood, and TCR repertoires in tissue likely differ from TCR repertoires in blood. Compared with non-shared clonotypes, clonotypes shared by all four sorted-subset donors had higher generation probabilities.

The material sequenced was naive CD4+ T cells sorted from blood. The cell subset or site label for this specimen denotes: CD45RA+ positively selected. The chain employs TRBV1 and TRBJ1-3; the tabulated D call, TRBD1, remains unverified against the DNA. TRBV1 is a pseudogene segment. The source is a man between 18 and 35 years old in good health. CDR3 protein: CTSRRTGGSKSSGNTIYF. In nucleotides, the sequence is TGCACCAGCAGAAGGACAGGGGGCTCCAAAAGCTCTGGAAACACCATATATTTT.